This record concerns one T cell receptor beta chain sequence. This sample was taken from a study of shared clonotypes between healthy human individuals. This CDR3 comprises 12 residues. V was shortened by 0 bases and J by 7 bases, with 5 bases between the two germline ends. Germline V gene lookup returns CDR1 SGHKS and CDR2 YYEKEE (reference sequence). Profiling relied on immunoSEQ multiplex PCR, and the TCRdb table lists in-frame clones only, not all of them. This sample has about 490,000 clones, with roughly 80% found just once. The sequenced material came from PBMCs. The rearrangement links TRBV5-5 to TRBJ1-5; D unresolved. This clonotype was obtained from a middle-aged woman in good health. Some clones in this sample may be carry-over from other donors' samples. DNA of the CDR3: TGTGCCAGCAGCTTGGGTAAACAGCCCCAGCATTTT. This gives the protein CASSLGKQPQHF.